This entry lists 24 T cell receptor beta chains sequenced from one sample in a study of regulatory T cells in long-lasting Graves disease. With iRepertoire HTBI primers and Arm-PCR of CDR3 regions, TCR beta libraries were built. TCRdb fed the multiplex PCR reads into MiXCR, producing one record per CDR3 protein. The sample lists a few hundred thousand distinct CDR3 sequences; about 15% were seen once. The time point is: newly diagnosed GD, antithyroid drugs for less than 3 months. With RNA extracted from PBMCs as input, the TCR library was made. These data also formed part of another study, on T cells in Graves' hyperthyroidism and ophthalmopathy.

The sequenced sample was peripheral blood mononuclear cells (PBMCs), obtained at new diagnosis, from a patient treated with antithyroid drugs. Source of these receptors: a woman between 40 and 50 years old with Graves disease.

The genes are TRBV7-3 and TRBJ2-1; the D is unclear. CDR1 and CDR2 (germline): SGHTA, FQGTGA. The CDR3 length is 16 residues. Trimming cost V 3 bases and J 1 base, with 13 bases left between them. For the CDR3, the DNA is TGTGCCAGCAGCTTTAACGGGCCCACTTCCTACAATGAGCAGTTCTTC. Residues: CASSFNGPTSYNEQFF.

This chain joins TRBV19 and TRBJ1-5, with D tentatively TRBD1 (6 bases). With 4 bases removed from V and 3 bases from J, the gap between germline ends came to 10 bases. This CDR3 spans 14 amino acids. From germline, CDR1 is LNHDA and CDR2 SQIVND (reference sequence). CDR3 amino acids: CASSSGQNNQPQHF. The CDR3 DNA reads as TGTGCCAGTAGTAGCGGACAGAACAATCAGCCCCAGCATTTT.

This clonotype showed up just a few times. This chain links TRBV4-3 with TRBJ2-1; 12 bases match TRBD2. The CDR3 covers 17 residues. V was pared by 0 bases and J by 6 bases, with 6 bases of the junction left unmatched. Germline values: CDR1 LGHNA, CDR2 YSLEER. CDR3 sequence reads: CASSQDRLAGAVNEQFF. CDR3 bases: TGCGCCAGCAGCCAAGATCGACTAGCGGGAGCGGTCAATGAGCAGTTCTTC.

This clonotype has at least ten counts. The V and J genes are TRBV11-3 and TRBJ2-7; no clear D. Between the trimmed V and J ends, which lost 1 base and 2 bases, there was a span of 12 bases. The CDR3 length is 15 residues. CDR1 and CDR2 (germline): SGHNT, YENEEA. CDR3 coding DNA: TGTGCCAGCAGCTTAGGAATATCAAGCGCCTACGAGCAGTACTTC. It specifies CASSLGISSAYEQYF.

The chain carries TRBV7-9 and TRBJ2-1; D is ambiguous. V lost 5 bases, J lost 8 bases, and 13 bases lay in between. Germline CDR1 reads SEHNR; CDR2 reads FQNEAQ (reference sequence). The CDR3 sequence is 13 residues long. For the CDR3, the DNA is TGTGCCAGCAGCCCGCCTTCGGGCGATGAGCAGTTCTTC. Its translation is CASSPPSGDEQFF. The entire variable domain, with the rest obtained from reference TRBV7-9 and TRBJ2-1, is as follows: DTGVSQNPRHKITKRGQNVTFRCDPISEHNRLYWYRQTLGQGPEFLTYFQNEAQLEKSRLLSDRFSAERPKGSFSTLEIQRTEQGDSAMYLCASSPPSGDEQFFGPGTRLTVL.

The table lists this clonotype with many counts. This rearrangement joins TRBV28 to TRBJ2-3, with a tentative D call TRBD1 (6 bases). Germline assignment: CDR1 MDHEN and CDR2 SYDVKM. The CDR3 runs 15 residues. V lost 5 bases to trimming and J lost 4 bases, with 16 bases between them. This CDR3 reads CASSPVSEGADTQYF. DNA of the CDR3: TGTGCCAGCAGTCCCGTCTCAGAGGGGGCAGATACGCAGTATTTT.

A few counts support this clonotype. The gene calls are TRBV19 and TRBJ2-1; TRBD2 matches 10 bases. V trimming: 5 bases; J trimming: 6 bases; junction bases outside the gene matches: 10. CDR1 and CDR2 from the germline V gene are LNHDA and SQIVND (reference sequence). This CDR3 contains 16 residues. The CDR3 is CASSPTRASGSNEQFF. In DNA, the CDR3 is TGTGCCAGTAGTCCCACAAGGGCTAGCGGGAGCAATGAGCAGTTCTTC.

In its sample, this clonotype was seen a few times. This sequence joins TRBV7-6 and TRBJ2-1, with D possibly being TRBD2 (7 bases). V lost 1 base and J 7 bases, leaving 17 bases between the germline ends. Per the germline V gene, CDR1 is SGHVS and CDR2 is FNYEAQ. The CDR3 consists of 16 residues. The CDR3 protein is CASSLGGGPGQNEQFF. CDR3 coding DNA: TGTGCCAGCAGCTTAGGGGGGGGGCCAGGGCAGAATGAGCAGTTCTTC.

This clonotype showed up just a few times. The chain carries TRBV14 and TRBJ2-3; no reliable D call. The germline gives CDR1 SGHDN, CDR2 FVKESK. The CDR3 length is 15 residues. V was trimmed by 3 bases and J by 4 bases, leaving 14 bases between them. The CDR3 loop is CASSHPKARADTQYF. The CDR3 nucleotides read TGTGCCAGCAGCCACCCCAAGGCGCGAGCAGATACGCAGTATTTT.

This clonotype was found many times. The chain is built from TRBV27 and TRBJ2-3; D is ambiguous. V was trimmed by 3 bases and J by 3 bases, leaving 10 bases between them. The CDR3 is 14 residues long. Germline CDR1 and CDR2: MNHEY and SMNVEV (reference sequence). The CDR3: CASSFGVGTDTQYF. The CDR3 nucleotides are TGTGCCAGCAGTTTTGGTGTGGGTACAGATACGCAGTATTTT.

Many counts were recorded for this clonotype. The V and J genes are TRBV11-2 and TRBJ2-2; TRBD2 matches at 7 bases. Germline CDR1 is SGHAT and CDR2 is FQNNGV. J gave up 7 bases and V 5 bases, and 4 bases lay outside the gene matches. This CDR3 has 13 residues. In DNA form, the CDR3 reads TGTGCCAGCAGCCCCGCGGGAGTCGGGGAGCTGTTTTTT. Translation gives CASSPAGVGELFF.

This clonotype appeared many times. The chain joins TRBV2 to TRBJ2-7, with D perhaps matching TRBD2 (5 bases). There are 14 residues in the CDR3. CDR1 and CDR2 from the germline V gene are SNHLY and FYNNEI. With 7 bases removed from V and 0 bases from J, the gap between germline ends came to 13 bases. The CDR3 DNA reads as TGTGCCAGCACCAGGACTCTTAGCTCCTACGAGCAGTACTTC. Its translation: CASTRTLSSYEQYF.

Ten or more counts support this clonotype. This sequence joins TRBV7-8 and TRBJ2-1, with no clear D. Between the trimmed V and J ends, which lost 8 bases and 6 bases, there was a span of 8 bases. This CDR3 is 11 amino acids long. Germline CDR1 and CDR2: SGHVS and FQNEAQ. CDR3 bases: TGTGCCAGCGGCTGGACCAATGAGCAGTTCTTC. Encoded protein: CASGWTNEQFF.

This clonotype was seen a handful of times. The rearrangement links TRBV13 to TRBJ2-7; D tentatively reads TRBD1 or TRBD2 (5 bases each). Germline CDR1 reads PRHDT; CDR2 reads FYEKMQ (reference sequence). The V gene lost 2 bases and the J gene lost 3 bases, with 8 bases spanning the gap. The CDR3 runs to 13 residues. The CDR3 reads CASSLRDRYEQYF. In DNA, the CDR3 is TGTGCCAGCAGCTTAAGGGACCGCTACGAGCAGTACTTC.

This chain links TRBV5-4 with TRBJ2-3, with TRBD1 as a possible D gene (5 bases). V gave up 5 bases and J gave up 2 bases, with 18 bases separating them. The CDR3 has 16 amino acids. Germline loops: CDR1 SGHNT, CDR2 YYREEE (reference sequence). CDR3 in amino acids: CASSTRARTTTDTQYF. Here the CDR3 DNA reads TGTGCCAGCAGTACCAGGGCCCGGACGACCACAGATACGCAGTATTTT.

The chain is built from TRBV6-2 or TRBV6-3 and TRBJ1-2, with 7 bases matching TRBD1. This CDR3 contains 16 residues. The junction had 8 bases not matched to a gene; V was cut back by 0 bases and J by 4 bases. In germline, CDR1 is MNHEY, CDR2 SVGEGT. The CDR3 here is CASSYSRTGPVYGYTF. The DNA of the CDR3 is TGTGCCAGCAGTTACTCAAGGACAGGTCCTGTCTATGGCTACACCTTC.

This clonotype was recorded at least ten times. The gene calls are TRBV6-5 and TRBJ1-6, with 7 nucleotides matching TRBD1. Germline-derived CDR1 and CDR2 are MNHEY and SVGAGI. J was trimmed by 8 bases and V by 2 bases; bases with no gene match: 3. The CDR3 has 14 residues. The CDR3 spells CASSYPTGDSPLHF. CDR3 in DNA: TGTGCCAGCAGTTACCCCACAGGGGATTCACCCCTCCACTTT.

This clonotype was observed many times. V gene TRBV9 combines with J gene TRBJ1-4; 8 nucleotides agree with TRBD1. Germline trimming cut 2 bases from V and 1 base from J; bases unmatched to any gene: 4. Germline V CDR1 and CDR2: SGDLS, YYNGEE. CDR3 size: 16 residues. The CDR3 sequence: CASSVDRGGTNEKLFF. As DNA, the CDR3 is TGTGCCAGCAGCGTCGACAGGGGAGGAACTAATGAAAAACTGTTTTTT.

This clonotype was seen repeatedly, ten times or more. The V and J genes are TRBV24-1 and TRBJ2-3, with D hard to call. This CDR3 is 14 amino acids long. The germline V and J ends were trimmed by 5 bases and 1 base, with 9 bases remaining between them. Germline loops: CDR1 KGHDR, CDR2 SFDVKD. The CDR3 sequence: CATSAPEGTDTQYF. As DNA, the CDR3 is TGTGCCACCAGTGCGCCTGAGGGCACAGATACGCAGTATTTT.

This clonotype was detected ten times or more. The V and J genes are TRBV6-1 and TRBJ2-5; D may correspond to TRBD1 or TRBD2 (6 bases each). This CDR3 has 12 amino acids. V was cut by 7 bases and J by 5 bases, with 11 bases left in between. Germline loops: CDR1 MNHNS, CDR2 SASEGT. As DNA, the CDR3 is TGTGCCAGCAAACGAGGGGGGGAGACCCAGTACTTC. Its translation is CASKRGGETQYF.

V is TRBV11-2 and J is TRBJ2-5; TRBD2 matches at 11 bases. V dropped 6 bases and J dropped 3; count of bases not matched to a gene: 6. CDR1 and CDR2 (germline): SGHAT, FQNNGV. This CDR3 spans 15 amino acids. CDR3 sequence (DNA): TGTGCCAGCAGGAGTCCGGGACTAGCGGAAGAGACCCAGTACTTC. Amino acid sequence: CASRSPGLAEETQYF.

On this clonotype itself: A much larger clone is a single base away; this may be a read error. The chain is built from TRBV11-3 and TRBJ2-2; D possibly corresponds to TRBD1 (5 bases). Germline V gene sequence: CDR1 SGHNT, CDR2 YENEEA. Trimming removed 5 bases at V and 4 bases at J, with 20 bases between. The CDR3 totals 17 residues. CDR3 nucleotide sequence: TGTGCCAGCAGCCCCCGTGTGTGGGGCTCGGTCACCGGGGAGCTGTTTTTT. Translation: CASSPRVWGSVTGELFF.

There are many counts of this clonotype. V is TRBV7-9 and J is TRBJ2-7; 9 bases map to TRBD1. From germline, CDR1 is SEHNR and CDR2 FQNEAQ (reference sequence). The J segment lost 3 bases and the V segment lost 5 bases, leaving 5 bases of the junction unmatched. The CDR3 has 14 amino acids. The CDR3 DNA reads as TGTGCCAGCAGCCTGGGACAGGGTGACTACGAGCAGTACTTC. Encoded protein: CASSLGQGDYEQYF.

This clonotype was seen many times. The chain carries TRBV5-8 and TRBJ1-2; 9 bases are a match to TRBD1. V lost 1 base and J lost 4; bases outside the gene matches: 5. The CDR3 spans 15 residues. Germline CDR1 and CDR2: SGHTS and YDEGEE. The CDR3 DNA reads TGTGCCAGCAGCTTGCCCGGGACAGGGAGCTATGGCTACACCTTC. It encodes CASSLPGTGSYGYTF.